This T cell receptor (beta chain) was retrieved from a study of shared clonotypes between healthy human individuals. Study-level results: Estimated clonotype richness was generally higher in naive than memory subsets. Against clonotypes common to all four donors, non-shared ones had lower generation probabilities.

Deep-level assay runs were performed. The repertoire was sequenced with immunoSEQ multiplex PCR; TCRdb's copy has only in-frame clones and lacks some. The table lists 2 million to 3 million clones, over 85% of them singletons. As to this clone: Its antigen is undetermined.

CDR1 is SGHKS and CDR2 is YYEKEE in the germline V gene (reference sequence). Trimming took 0 bases from V and 7 from J, leaving 8 bases between them. There are 13 residues in the CDR3. Sequenced material: naive CD4+ T cells from PBMCs. Described subset: CD45RA+ positively selected. This TCR came from a man younger than 35 in good health. Some clones in this sample may be carry-over from other donors' samples. This chain joins TRBV5-5 and TRBJ2-1; D unresolved. The CDR3 coding sequence is TGTGCCAGCAGCTTGGTTCCGGAGAATGAGCAGTTCTTC. It translates to CASSLVPENEQFF.